The 20 T cell receptor beta chains given below trace back to one sample, sequenced in a study of T cell repertoires in cytomegalovirus infection. Their cognate antigens are unknown. MiXCR, applied by TCRdb to the reads, yields one record per CDR3 protein. The data show fewer than 900,000 distinct CDR3 sequences, 29% seen once. The sequenced sample was cultured CD8+ T cells from PBMCs, obtained from culture after CMV antigen stimulation. The receptors shown here come from a human donor in good health (CMV status not recorded). Some clones in this sample may be carry-over from other donors' samples.

As concerns this clonotype: One base away lies a much larger clone, so this may be a sequencing read error. This chain connects TRBV7-4 to TRBJ2-7; D gene ambiguous. The length of the CDR3 is 15 residues. Germline values: CDR1 SGHVT, CDR2 SQSDAQ. The CDR3 DNA is TGTGCCAGCAGCACGGCCGGTTCCCACACCTACGAGCAGCACGTC. Its translation is CASSTAGSHTYEQHV.

The chain has TRBV20-1 and TRBJ2-7; a weak D match, TRBD2 (6 bases). The germline V gene encodes CDR1 DFQATT and CDR2 SNEGSKA (reference sequence). The V end was cut by 2 bases, the J end by 2 bases, with 16 bases between. The CDR3 covers 15 residues. In DNA, the CDR3 is TGCAGTGCTAGACCTACCCGGGGGAATGCCTACGAGCAGTACGTC. Its translation: CSARPTRGNAYEQYV.

V usage is TRBV20-1 and J usage is TRBJ1-5; TRBD1 might be the D (5 bases). CDR1 and CDR2 (germline): DFQATT, SNEGSKA (reference sequence). Trimming removed 8 bases at V and 7 bases at J, with 21 bases between. The CDR3 is 14 residues long. The CDR3 DNA sequence: TGCAGTACCCCAGCAGGGACCCTTTTCCAGCCCCAGCATTTT. This translates into CSTPAGTLFQPQHF.

A few counts support this clonotype. J is TRBJ1-2 and V is TRBV9, with no clear D. CDR1 is SGDLS and CDR2 is YYNGEE in the germline V gene. V dropped 3 bases and J dropped 1 base, with 4 bases sitting between them. CDR3 size: 12 residues. The CDR3 nucleotides are TGTGCCAGCAGCGAAAATAACTATGGCTACACCTTC. Translation gives CASSENNYGYTF.

This clonotype has ten or more counts. The J gene is TRBJ1-3, the V gene TRBV11-2, with D possibly TRBD1 on 5 matching bases. Germline CDR1 and CDR2: SGHAT and FQNNGV. This CDR3 is 16 amino acids long. V was clipped by 8 bases and J by 4 bases, with 21 bases between them. CDR3 nucleotides: TGTGCCAGCCTTGGAAGGGGCCACAGTACCGGAAACACCATATATTTT. Protein product: CASLGRGHSTGNTIYF. The whole variable domain, remainder taken from reference TRBV11-2 and TRBJ1-3, is EAGVAQSPRYKIIEKRQSVAFWCNPISGHATLYWYQQILGQGPKLLIQFQNNGVVDDSQLPKDRFSAERLKGVDSTLKIQPAKLEDSAVYLCASLGRGHSTGNTIYFGEGSWLTVV.

The rearrangement links TRBV7-9 to TRBJ2-5, with TRBD1 as a possible D gene (6 bases). The V gene lost 1 base and the J gene lost 5 bases, with 14 bases spanning the gap. CDR3 length: 15 amino acids. Germline V gene lookup returns CDR1 SEHNR and CDR2 FQNEAQ (reference sequence). CDR3 in DNA: TGTGCCAGCAGCTTAGTAACAGGGACGGGGGAGACCCAGTACTTC. This encodes CASSLVTGTGETQYF.

This clonotype was seen only a few times. The gene calls are TRBV7-9 and TRBJ2-5; D possibly uses TRBD1 or TRBD2 (5 bases each). Germline CDR1 reads SEHNR; CDR2 reads FQNEAQ (reference sequence). The CDR3 is made up of 17 amino acids. V lost 1 base and J lost 2, with 17 bases in between. The CDR3 spells CASSLGWVPGTQETQYF. Here the CDR3 DNA reads TGTGCCAGCAGCTTAGGATGGGTTCCAGGGACGCAAGAGACCCAGTACTTC.

The chain employs TRBV5-6 and TRBJ2-1; no definite D call. The length of the CDR3 is 15 residues. Germline loops: CDR1 SGHDT, CDR2 YYEEEE. V was clipped by 3 bases and J by 2 bases, with 12 bases between them. The CDR3 here is CASSWSDRPYNEQFF. In DNA, the CDR3 is TGTGCCAGCAGCTGGAGCGACCGTCCCTACAATGAGCAGTTCTTC.

This clonotype was detected ten times or more. This chain joins TRBV6-1 and TRBJ1-1; TRBD1 aligns across 7 bases. The germline CDR1 and CDR2 sequences are MNHNS and SASEGT. V was pared by 6 bases and J by 2 bases, with 9 bases of the junction left unmatched. This CDR3 is built from 15 residues. The DNA of the CDR3 is TGTGCCAGCAGCAAAACCGGGACAGCCAACACTGAAGCTTTCTTT. Its protein is CASSKTGTANTEAFF.

This clonotype has ten or more counts. The V and J genes are TRBV24-1 and TRBJ2-1; no firm D call. V was pared by 6 bases and J by 5 bases, with 4 bases between. Germline lookup yields CDR1 KGHDR and CDR2 SFDVKD. The CDR3 spans 11 residues. CDR3 sequence reads: CATSLDNEQFF. The CDR3 coding sequence is TGTGCCACCAGTCTGGACAATGAGCAGTTCTTC.

The V gene is TRBV7-9, the J gene TRBJ2-7; D is possibly TRBD1 (6 bases). Trimming shortened V by 4 bases and J by 7 bases, and 17 bases separated the two germline ends. The CDR3 is 14 amino acids. Germline CDR1 is SEHNR and CDR2 is FQNEAQ (reference sequence). The CDR3 sequence: CASSSRDTVLEQYF. The CDR3 nucleotides read TGTGCCAGCAGCTCCCGGGACACGGTATTAGAGCAGTACTTC.

The sample holds a few counts of this clonotype. The rearrangement uses TRBV6-5 and TRBJ2-7; 11 bases match TRBD1. Germline V gene lookup returns CDR1 MNHEY and CDR2 SVGAGI. The CDR3 has 14 residues. Germline trimming cut 8 bases from V and 5 bases from J; bases unmatched to any gene: 8. The CDR3 is CASFWTGGFDEQYF. In DNA, the CDR3 is TGTGCCAGCTTTTGGACAGGGGGCTTCGACGAGCAGTACTTC.

The chain combines TRBV4-1 with TRBJ2-6; D is uncertain. The germline CDR1 and CDR2 sequences are MGHRA and YSYEKL. Trimming removed 3 bases from V and 0 bases from J, with 12 bases in between. The length of the CDR3 is 17 residues. In DNA form, the CDR3 reads TGCGCCAGCAGCCAGTCCCGGAGCTTCTCTGGGGCCAACGTCCTGACTTTC. It is translated as CASSQSRSFSGANVLTF.

V and J are TRBV11-2 and TRBJ1-6; a weak D match, TRBD1 (6 bases). This CDR3 has 15 amino acids. Germline values: CDR1 SGHAT, CDR2 FQNNGV. V lost 5 bases, J lost 5 bases, and 13 bases lay in between. CDR3 sequence reads: CASSRWDNNNSPLHF. The CDR3 bases are TGTGCCAGCAGCCGCTGGGACAATAATAATTCACCCCTCCACTTT.

This clonotype was observed at least ten times. The rearrangement joins TRBV7-2 to TRBJ2-2; no reliable D call. The V and J ends lost 1 base and 5 bases respectively, with 5 bases between them. CDR1 and CDR2 from the germline V gene are SGHTA and FQGNSA. CDR3 length: 13 amino acids. The CDR3 is CASSLELTGELFF. CDR3 coding DNA: TGTGCCAGCAGCTTAGAACTTACCGGGGAGCTGTTTTTT.

This clonotype was picked up a small number of times. The genes are TRBV7-9 and TRBJ2-3, with D perhaps given as TRBD1 or TRBD2 (5 bases each). V was pared by 1 base and J by 9 bases, with 11 bases between. This CDR3 has 13 residues. The germline gives CDR1 SEHNR, CDR2 FQNEAQ (reference sequence). Written as DNA, the CDR3 is TGTGCCAGCAGCTTAGTTTCGGGGCCCACGCAGTATTTT. It translates to CASSLVSGPTQYF.

This chain connects TRBV5-1 to TRBJ2-7; D tentatively reads TRBD1 or TRBD2 (7 bases each). The CDR3 covers 20 residues. V lost 0 bases and J 0 bases, leaving 25 bases between the germline ends. In germline, CDR1 is SGHRS, CDR2 YFSETQ. The CDR3 protein is CASSLAGGKQGLFLSYEQYF. DNA for the CDR3: TGCGCCAGCAGCTTGGCGGGGGGAAAACAGGGGCTTTTCCTCTCCTACGAGCAGTACTTC.

The chain employs TRBV4-1 and TRBJ1-2, with 8 nucleotides matching TRBD1. The CDR3 totals 15 residues. The V gene end was trimmed by 4 bases and the J gene end by 6 bases; junction bases not matched to a gene: 10. Germline values: CDR1 MGHRA, CDR2 YSYEKL. This CDR3 is CASSPGLAGGDGYTF. DNA of the CDR3: TGCGCCAGCAGCCCCGGCCTAGCAGGGGGCGATGGCTACACCTTC.

This clonotype has ten or more counts. The chain recombines TRBV7-9 with TRBJ2-3; D remains unclear. CDR3 size: 14 residues. The germline V gene has CDR1 SEHNR and CDR2 FQNEAQ (reference sequence). V was clipped by 3 bases and J by 0 bases, with 7 bases between them. CDR3 region: CASSFLASTDTQYF. CDR3 sequence (DNA): TGTGCCAGCAGCTTTTTGGCCAGCACAGATACGCAGTATTTT.

In this sample, this clonotype turned up a few times. The V gene is TRBV24-1, the J gene TRBJ2-5; 8 bases are shared with TRBD1. From germline, CDR1 is KGHDR and CDR2 SFDVKD. The length of the CDR3 is 15 residues. V lost 4 bases to trimming and J lost 5 bases; unmatched junction nucleotides: 8. CDR3 DNA sequence: TGTGCCACCAGTGACCGGCGACAGGGGCAGGAGACCCAGTACTTC. It translates to CATSDRRQGQETQYF.